The subject of this entry is one T cell receptor (beta chain). This sample was included in a study of T cell changes during pregnancy in multiple sclerosis. Clones were sequenced by immunoSEQ multiplex PCR, and TCRdb holds only the in-frame ones, with some missing. The sample records 35,000 or so clones, about nine tenths being singletons. V was cut by 8 bases and J by 6 bases, with 8 bases left in between. The CDR3 consists of 10 residues. CDR1 and CDR2 (germline): ENHRY, SYGVKD. The source was CD4+ T cells from peripheral blood mononuclear cells, collected before pregnancy. The chain employs TRBV10-3 and TRBJ2-7; possibly TRBD2 for D (5 bases). This TCR derives from a female donor with multiple sclerosis, enrolled in a pregnancy study. The CDR3 protein is CAIGRGEQYF. For the CDR3, the DNA is TGTGCCATCGGTCGGGGCGAGCAGTACTTC.